This T cell receptor (beta chain) was profiled in a study of post-analysis software for immune sequencing data. This CDR3 has 13 amino acids. The V gene's germline CDR1 is SGHTA and CDR2 FQGTGA. Trimming shortened V by 0 bases and J by 9 bases, and 9 bases separated the two germline ends. Study-level results: Controls had lower frequencies than patients of a few TRBV segments, which included TRBV5-6, TRBV5-1 and TRBV20-1.

This clonotype was counted only a few times. Its antigen is unidentified. TCR beta cDNA libraries included unique molecular identifiers. TCRdb re-called the PCR reads with MiXCR, one entry per CDR3 protein. Here the sample spans some 800,000 distinct CDR3 sequences, around 46% being singletons. The chain recombines TRBV7-3 with TRBJ2-1; no definite D call. The sequence came from a girl aged 10-17 years with multiple sclerosis. The sample comprised blood. CDR3 residues: CASSLTSQSEQFF. Written as DNA, the CDR3 is TGTGCCAGCAGCTTAACGTCCCAAAGTGAGCAGTTCTTC.